This entry features one T cell receptor beta chain sequence. After removal of 1 base from V and 8 bases from J, the junction contained 6 bases not matched to a gene. The CDR3 has 14 residues. Germline V CDR1 and CDR2: GTSNPN, SVGIG (reference sequence). Method: immunoSEQ multiplex PCR; TCRdb's copy keeps in-frame clones and lacks some. The table records more than 60,000 clones, 88% of them present only once. The data were taken from a study of PD-L1 blockade in urothelial cancer. Study at large: Atezolizumab was started by patients in 2014 at 1,200 mg intravenously every 3 weeks. Patients had been given 0 to 3 earlier chemotherapy regimens. Researchers looked at the blood 3 weeks (second dose) and 6 weeks after treatment began.

Time point described: peripheral blood 6 weeks after treatment start. Patients were diagnosed with urothelial carcinoma, either locally advanced or metastatic. The chain carries TRBV30 and TRBJ2-2; 8 bases are a match to TRBD1. The material sequenced was PBMCs, taken around atezolizumab (anti-PD-L1) treatment. This receptor was identified in a man in his 60s with urothelial cancer. The CDR3: CAWSERQGWGELFF. The CDR3 DNA reads as TGTGCCTGGAGTGAGCGACAGGGGTGGGGGGAGCTGTTTTTT.